This section outlines one T cell receptor beta chain sequence together with its context. What it binds is unknown. This entry is derived from a study of OX40 agonist ivuxolimab in advanced cancers. Study information: The eligibility criteria allowed prior anti-PD-1, anti-PD-L1 or anti-CTLA-4 therapy, and around 40% had some. Overall study results and limits: The study did not work out the antigen specificity of the expanded peripheral T cells. In CD8+ T cells, expanded clones were on average more numerous than in CD4+. Some of the nonresponding patients also showed low levels of normalized T-cell clonal expansion.

Profiled with immunoSEQ multiplex PCR; TCRdb holds only in-frame clones, not every one. The repertoire has approximately 100,000 clones, about four fifths of them found once; the top ten carry around 5.9%. Source: CD4+ or CD8+ T cells sorted from blood, taken in a trial of the OX40 agonist ivuxolimab. The TCR originated in an adult with an advanced solid tumor such as melanoma, head and neck, liver or kidney cancer.

The chain's CDR3 is CASSSRDADNSPLHF. The CDR3 nucleotides read TGCGCCAGCAGCAGCCGGGACGCGGATAATTCACCCCTCCACTTT. The chain recombines TRBV5-1 with TRBJ1-6; D may be TRBD1 (5 bases). The CDR3 is made up of 15 amino acids. Germline values: CDR1 SGHRS, CDR2 YFSETQ. Trimming took off 4 bases at V and 5 bases at J, with 13 bases between the two ends.